This T cell receptor beta chain was identified in a study of blood T cells in healthy people across ages. Regarding the study as a whole: The recorded TCR beta diversity per million T cells decreased in a roughly linear manner with age. Donors of long life had a larger count of naive CD4+ cells and greater diversity than aged donors.

Trimming took 6 bases from V and 6 from J, leaving 24 bases between them. The CDR3 is made up of 16 amino acids. Looked up from germline, CDR1 is SQVTM and CDR2 is ANQGSEA. Healthy Russian Caucasian donors spanned ages about 6 to 95 years. Then a second PCR, running about 6 to 12 cycles, was carried out with a sample-barcoded 5' primer and a J-beta primer mix. Every cDNA was tagged by a template-switch adaptor with 12 random nucleotides. Using its own MiXCR run on the 5' RACE reads, TCRdb lists one record per CDR3 protein. The sample carries a few hundred thousand distinct CDR3 sequences, roughly half recorded once. This clonotype was found a few times. Its antigen is as yet unknown.

This TCR was recovered from a man aged 55-75 years in good health. The sequencing input was blood. V gene TRBV29-1 combines with J gene TRBJ2-1; D might be TRBD2 (7 bases). The CDR3 nucleotides are TGCAGCGTGGCAGGGGATAAGCGGGAAGGTCGCAATGAGCAGTTCTTC. Translation gives CSVAGDKREGRNEQFF.